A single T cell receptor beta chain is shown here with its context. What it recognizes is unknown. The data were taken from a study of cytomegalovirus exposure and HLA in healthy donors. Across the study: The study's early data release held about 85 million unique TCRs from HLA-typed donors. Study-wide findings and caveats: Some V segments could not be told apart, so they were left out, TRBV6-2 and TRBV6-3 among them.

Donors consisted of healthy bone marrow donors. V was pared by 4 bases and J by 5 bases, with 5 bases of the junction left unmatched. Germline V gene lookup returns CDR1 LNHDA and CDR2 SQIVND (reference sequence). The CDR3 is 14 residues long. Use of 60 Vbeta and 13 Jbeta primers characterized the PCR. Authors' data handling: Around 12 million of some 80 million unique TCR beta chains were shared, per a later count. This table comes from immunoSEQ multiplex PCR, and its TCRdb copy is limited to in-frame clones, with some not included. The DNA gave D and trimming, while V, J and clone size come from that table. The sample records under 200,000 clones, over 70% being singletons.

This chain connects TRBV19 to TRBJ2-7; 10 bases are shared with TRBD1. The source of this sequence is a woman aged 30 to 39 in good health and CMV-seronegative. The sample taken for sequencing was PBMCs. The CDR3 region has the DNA TGTGCCAGTAGTAGATTCGGGACAGGGGACGAGCAGTACTTC. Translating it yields CASSRFGTGDEQYF.